This T cell receptor (beta chain) was captured by sequencing in a study of Ad26.COV2.S vaccination and SARS-CoV-2 variants. The treatment: some 20 received Ad26.COV2.S at low or high dose, single or two shots; roughly five received placebo; per-sample allocation not given. After the first vaccine or placebo injection, samples were drawn on day 63. Assay: immunoSEQ multiplex PCR; the TCRdb copy retains only in-frame clones and omits some. This sample has around 340,000 clones, with about 86% found just once. On this clone itself: Its antigen remains unknown.

General study points: Breadth measured for non-spike TCRs was similar across vaccine and placebo recipients.

This clonotype was obtained from a person aged 18-65 years who received the Ad26.COV2.S COVID-19 vaccine or a placebo. Sequenced material: peripheral blood, taken in a trial of Ad26.COV2.S vaccine versus placebo.

CDR3 DNA sequence: TGCGCCAGCAGCCCGGGACTAGCGGGGACCACAGATACGCAGTATTTT. Protein product: CASSPGLAGTTDTQYF. The chain couples TRBV5-1 to TRBJ2-3; TRBD2 aligns across 13 bases. The ends lost 4 bases at V and 2 bases at J; junction bases unmatched: 4. Germline lookup yields CDR1 SGHRS and CDR2 YFSETQ. This CDR3 region has 16 residues.